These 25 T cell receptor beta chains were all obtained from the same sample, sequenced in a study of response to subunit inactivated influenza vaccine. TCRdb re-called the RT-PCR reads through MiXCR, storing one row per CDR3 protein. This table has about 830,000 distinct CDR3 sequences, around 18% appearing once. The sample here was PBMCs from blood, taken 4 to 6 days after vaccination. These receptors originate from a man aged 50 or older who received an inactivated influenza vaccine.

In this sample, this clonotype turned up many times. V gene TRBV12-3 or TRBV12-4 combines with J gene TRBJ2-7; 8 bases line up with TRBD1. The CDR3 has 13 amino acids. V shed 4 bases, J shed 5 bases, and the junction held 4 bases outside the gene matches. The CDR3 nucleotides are TGTGCCAGCAGTTCGCGGACAGGGAACGAGCAGTACTTC. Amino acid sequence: CASSSRTGNEQYF.

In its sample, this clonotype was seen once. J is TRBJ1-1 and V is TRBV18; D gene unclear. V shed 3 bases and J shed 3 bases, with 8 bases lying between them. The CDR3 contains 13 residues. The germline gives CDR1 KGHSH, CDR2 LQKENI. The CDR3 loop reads CASSPPSYTEAFF. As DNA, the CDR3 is TGTGCCAGCTCACCCCCTTCGTACACTGAAGCTTTCTTT.

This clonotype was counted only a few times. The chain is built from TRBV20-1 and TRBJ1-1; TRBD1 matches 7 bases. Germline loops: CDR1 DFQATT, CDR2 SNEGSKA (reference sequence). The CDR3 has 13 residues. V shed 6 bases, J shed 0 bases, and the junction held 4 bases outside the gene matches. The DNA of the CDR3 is TGCAGTGCCCAGGGGGGACTGAACACTGAAGCTTTCTTT. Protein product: CSAQGGLNTEAFF.

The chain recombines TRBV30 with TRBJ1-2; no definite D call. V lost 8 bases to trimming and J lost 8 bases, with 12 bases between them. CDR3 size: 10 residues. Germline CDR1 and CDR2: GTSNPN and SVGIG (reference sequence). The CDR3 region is CAMGWRGYTF. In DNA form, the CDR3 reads TGTGCCATGGGGTGGCGAGGCTACACCTTC. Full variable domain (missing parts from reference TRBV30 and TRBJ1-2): SQTIHQWPATLVQPVGSPLSLECTVEGTSNPNLYWYRQAAGRGLQLLFYSVGIGQISSEVPQNLSASRPQDRQFILSSKKLLLSDSGFYLCAMGWRGYTFGSGTRLTVV.

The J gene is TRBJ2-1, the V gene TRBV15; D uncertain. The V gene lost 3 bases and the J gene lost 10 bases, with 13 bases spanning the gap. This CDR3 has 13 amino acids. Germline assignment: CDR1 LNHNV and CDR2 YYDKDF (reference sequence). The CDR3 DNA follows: TGTGCCACCAGCAGGGCCGTGGGGTGGGAGCAGTTCTTC. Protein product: CATSRAVGWEQFF.

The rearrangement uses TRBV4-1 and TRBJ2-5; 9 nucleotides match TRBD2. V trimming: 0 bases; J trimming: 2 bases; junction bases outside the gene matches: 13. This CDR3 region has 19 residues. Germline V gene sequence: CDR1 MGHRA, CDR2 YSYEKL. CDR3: CASSQEAGGQGLDQETQYF. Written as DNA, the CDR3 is TGCGCCAGCAGCCAAGAAGCGGGAGGACAAGGCTTAGATCAAGAGACCCAGTACTTC.

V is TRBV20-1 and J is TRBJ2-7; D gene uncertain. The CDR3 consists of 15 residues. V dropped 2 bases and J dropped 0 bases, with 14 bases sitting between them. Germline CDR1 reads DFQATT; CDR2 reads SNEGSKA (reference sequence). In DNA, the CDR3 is TGCAGTGCTAGACCACATGGACGGCTCTCCTACGAGCAGTACTTC. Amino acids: CSARPHGRLSYEQYF.

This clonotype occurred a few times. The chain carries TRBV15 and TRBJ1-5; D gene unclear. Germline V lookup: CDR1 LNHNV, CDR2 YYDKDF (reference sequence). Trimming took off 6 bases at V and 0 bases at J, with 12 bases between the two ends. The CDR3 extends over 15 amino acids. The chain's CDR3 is CATRATVNSNQPQHF. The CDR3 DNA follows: TGTGCCACCAGAGCTACAGTGAATAGCAATCAGCCCCAGCATTTT.

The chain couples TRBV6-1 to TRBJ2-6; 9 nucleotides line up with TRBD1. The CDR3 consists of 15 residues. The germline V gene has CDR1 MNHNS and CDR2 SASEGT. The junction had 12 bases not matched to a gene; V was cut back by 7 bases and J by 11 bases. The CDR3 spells CASTPVRDRDYVLTF. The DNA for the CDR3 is TGTGCCAGCACTCCCGTCAGGGACAGGGATTACGTCCTGACTTTC.

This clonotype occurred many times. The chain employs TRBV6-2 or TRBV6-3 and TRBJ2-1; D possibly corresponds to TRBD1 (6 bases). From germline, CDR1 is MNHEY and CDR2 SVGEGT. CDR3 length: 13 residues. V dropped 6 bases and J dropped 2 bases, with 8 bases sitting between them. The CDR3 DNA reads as TGTGCCAGCAGCGACAGGACCTACAATGAGCAGTTCTTC. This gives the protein CASSDRTYNEQFF.

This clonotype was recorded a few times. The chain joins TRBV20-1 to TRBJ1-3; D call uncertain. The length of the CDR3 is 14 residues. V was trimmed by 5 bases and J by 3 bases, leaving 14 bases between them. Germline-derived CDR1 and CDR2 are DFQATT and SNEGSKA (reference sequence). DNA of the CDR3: TGCAGTGCTGGAAGGTTAGGACTTGGAAACACCATATATTTT. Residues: CSAGRLGLGNTIYF.

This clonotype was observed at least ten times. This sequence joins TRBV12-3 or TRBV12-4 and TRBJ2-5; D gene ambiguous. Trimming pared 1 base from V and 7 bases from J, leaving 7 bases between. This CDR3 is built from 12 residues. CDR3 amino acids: CASSLEGWTQYF. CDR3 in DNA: TGTGCCAGCAGTTTAGAGGGTTGGACCCAGTACTTC.

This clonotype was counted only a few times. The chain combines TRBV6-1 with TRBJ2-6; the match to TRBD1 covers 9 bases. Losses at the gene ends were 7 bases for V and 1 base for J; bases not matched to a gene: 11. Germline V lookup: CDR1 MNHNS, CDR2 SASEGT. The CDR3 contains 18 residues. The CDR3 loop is CASTARDRVMSGANVLTF. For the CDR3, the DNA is TGTGCCAGCACCGCCCGGGACAGGGTGATGTCTGGGGCCAACGTCCTGACTTTC.

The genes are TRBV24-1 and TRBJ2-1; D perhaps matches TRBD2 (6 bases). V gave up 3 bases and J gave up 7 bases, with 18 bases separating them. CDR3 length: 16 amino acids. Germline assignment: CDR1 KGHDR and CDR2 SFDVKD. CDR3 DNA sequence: TGTGCCACCAGTGATGACCGGGGAGGCCCGCGAAATGAGCAGTTCTTC. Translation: CATSDDRGGPRNEQFF.

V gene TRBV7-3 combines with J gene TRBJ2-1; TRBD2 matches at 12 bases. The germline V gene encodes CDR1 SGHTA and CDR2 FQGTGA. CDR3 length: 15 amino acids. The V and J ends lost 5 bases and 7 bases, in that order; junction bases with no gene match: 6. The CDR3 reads CASSVASGRGNEQFF. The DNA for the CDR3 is TGTGCCAGCAGCGTTGCTAGCGGGAGGGGAAATGAGCAGTTCTTC.

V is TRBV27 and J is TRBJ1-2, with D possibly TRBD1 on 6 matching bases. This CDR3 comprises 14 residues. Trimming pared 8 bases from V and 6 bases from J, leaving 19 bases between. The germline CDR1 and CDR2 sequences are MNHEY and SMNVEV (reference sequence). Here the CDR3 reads CASRDGNRVDGYTF. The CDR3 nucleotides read TGTGCCAGCCGCGACGGGAACAGGGTTGATGGCTACACCTTC.

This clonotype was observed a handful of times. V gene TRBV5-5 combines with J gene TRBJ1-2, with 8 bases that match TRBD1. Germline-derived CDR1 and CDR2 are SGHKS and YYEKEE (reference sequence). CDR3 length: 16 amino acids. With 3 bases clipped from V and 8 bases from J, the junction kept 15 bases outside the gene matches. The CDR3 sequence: CASSSNPNRGTGGYTF. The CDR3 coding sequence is TGTGCCAGCAGCTCGAATCCTAACAGGGGGACGGGGGGCTACACCTTC.

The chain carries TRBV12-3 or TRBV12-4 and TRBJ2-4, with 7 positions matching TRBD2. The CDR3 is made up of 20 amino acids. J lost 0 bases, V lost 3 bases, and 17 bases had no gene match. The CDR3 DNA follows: TGTGCCAGCAGTTTTATTGGAAGAGCGGGAATAAGTGGAGCCAAAAACATTCAGTACTTC. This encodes CASSFIGRAGISGAKNIQYF.

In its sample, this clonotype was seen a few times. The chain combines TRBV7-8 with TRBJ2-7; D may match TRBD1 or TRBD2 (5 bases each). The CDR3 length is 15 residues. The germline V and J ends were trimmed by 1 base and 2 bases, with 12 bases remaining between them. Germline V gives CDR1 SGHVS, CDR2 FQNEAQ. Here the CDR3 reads CASSLGAGTAYEQYF. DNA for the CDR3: TGTGCCAGCAGCTTAGGGGCCGGGACGGCCTACGAGCAGTACTTC.

The CDR3 protein is CATRTSHNEQFF. Written as DNA, the CDR3 is TGTGCCACCCGGACTAGTCACAATGAGCAGTTCTTC. V gene TRBV10-3 combines with J gene TRBJ2-1, with 7 bases aligning to TRBD2. The CDR3 loop spans 12 amino acids. CDR1 ENHRY and CDR2 SYGVKD come from the germline V gene. V shed 10 bases, J shed 5 bases, and the junction held 5 bases outside the gene matches.

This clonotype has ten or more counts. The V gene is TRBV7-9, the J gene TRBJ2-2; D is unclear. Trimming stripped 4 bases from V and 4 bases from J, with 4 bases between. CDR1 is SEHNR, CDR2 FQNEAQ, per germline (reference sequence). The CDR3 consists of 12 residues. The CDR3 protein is CASSSATGELFF. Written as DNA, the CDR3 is TGTGCCAGCAGCTCGGCCACCGGGGAGCTGTTTTTT. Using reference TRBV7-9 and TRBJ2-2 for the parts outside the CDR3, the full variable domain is DTGVSQNPRHKITKRGQNVTFRCDPISEHNRLYWYRQTLGQGPEFLTYFQNEAQLEKSRLLSDRFSAERPKGSFSTLEIQRTEQGDSAMYLCASSSATGELFFGEGSRLTVL.

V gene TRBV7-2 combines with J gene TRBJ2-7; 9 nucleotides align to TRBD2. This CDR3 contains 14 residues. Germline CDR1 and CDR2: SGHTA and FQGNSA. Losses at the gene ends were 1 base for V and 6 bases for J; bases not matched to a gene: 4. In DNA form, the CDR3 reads TGTGCCAGCAGCTTAGGGGGACTAGCCAGCGAGCAGTACTTC. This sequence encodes CASSLGGLASEQYF.

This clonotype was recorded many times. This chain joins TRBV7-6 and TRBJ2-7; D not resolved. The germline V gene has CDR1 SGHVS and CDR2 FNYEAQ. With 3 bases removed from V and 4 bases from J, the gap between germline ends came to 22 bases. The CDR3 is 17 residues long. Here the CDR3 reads CASSFFYFDTVPYEQYF. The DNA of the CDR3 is TGTGCCAGCAGCTTTTTCTACTTCGATACGGTTCCGTACGAGCAGTACTTC.

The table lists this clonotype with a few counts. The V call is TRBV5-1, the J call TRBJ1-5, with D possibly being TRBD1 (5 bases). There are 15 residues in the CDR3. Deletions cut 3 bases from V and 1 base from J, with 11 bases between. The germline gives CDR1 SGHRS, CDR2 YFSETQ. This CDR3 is CASSSSGASNQPQHF. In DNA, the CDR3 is TGCGCCAGCAGCTCATCCGGGGCAAGCAATCAGCCCCAGCATTTT. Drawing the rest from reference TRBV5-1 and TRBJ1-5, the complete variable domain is KAGVTQTPRYLIKTRGQQVTLSCSPISGHRSVSWYQQTPGQGLQFLFEYFSETQRNKGNFPGRFSGRQFSNSRSEMNVSTLELGDSALYLCASSSSGASNQPQHFGDGTRLSIL.

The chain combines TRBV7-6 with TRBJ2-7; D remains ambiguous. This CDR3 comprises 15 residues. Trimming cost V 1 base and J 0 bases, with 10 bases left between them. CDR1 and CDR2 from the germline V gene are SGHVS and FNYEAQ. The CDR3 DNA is TGTGCCAGCAGCTTAGGAGTAGGCAGCTCCTACGAGCAGTACTTC. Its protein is CASSLGVGSSYEQYF.